This T cell receptor (beta chain) is drawn from a study of shared clonotypes between healthy human individuals. The CDR3 consists of 13 residues. V was clipped by 4 bases and J by 6 bases, with 10 bases between them. Per germline, CDR1 LGHNA and CDR2 YNFKEQ. TCRdb's copy holds only in-frame clones and misses some; the assay was immunoSEQ multiplex PCR. This sample has under 550,000 clones, with 90% to 97% found just once. This TCR derives from a woman aged 25 to 39 in good health. V usage is TRBV4-2 and J usage is TRBJ2-1; D uncertain. The source material was naive CD4+ T cells sorted from blood. Subset given: CD45RA+ positively selected. CDR3 sequence (DNA): TGTGCCAGCAGCCCCCCCCTCCGCAATGAGCAGTTCTTC. Its protein is CASSPPLRNEQFF.